This TCR beta chain was found in a study of tumor-infiltrating lymphocytes in primary liver carcinoma. As for the study in general: All patients, whether men or women, fell within 30 to 69 years of age.

In germline, CDR1 is SNHLY, CDR2 FYNNEI. V lost 3 bases, J lost 0 bases, and 15 bases lay in between. This CDR3 comprises 16 residues. The input was 500 ng total RNA; TCR beta cDNA was made from it with a constant-region primer. Slightly modified ARM-PCR served as the procedure for the TCR beta libraries. These libraries came from three rounds of nested multiplex PCR. A C-beta reverse primer and TRBV1-TRBV30 forward primers served in each of the first two PCR rounds, at about 10 cycles apiece. TCRdb re-analysed the multiplex PCR reads in MiXCR, keeping a single row per CDR3 protein. The sample gives under 45,000 distinct CDR3 sequences, around 66% of which show up once; approximately 20% is in the top ten. Co-extracting RNA and DNA was done with 20-30 mg of unsorted bulk tissue as input. Resecting the tumor surgically was how the patients' primary liver carcinoma was treated. This clonotype was counted at least ten times.

Sequencing was carried out using liver tumor tissue from sampling region 2. The subset: tumor region T2, inferior pole. The rearrangement links TRBV2 to TRBJ2-7; D uncertain. The clonotype comes from a man between 40 and 49 years old with primary liver carcinoma and hepatitis B virus infection. Written as DNA, the CDR3 is TGTGCCAGCAGTGACCCCGGGTCGACGAGCTCCTACGAGCAGTACTTC. Translating gives CASSDPGSTSSYEQYF. The entire variable domain, with the rest obtained from reference TRBV2 and TRBJ2-7, is as follows: EPEVTQTPSHQVTQMGQEVILRCVPISNHLYFYWYRQILGQKVEFLVSFYNNEISEKSEIFDDQFSVERPDGSNFTLKIRSTKLEDSAMYFCASSDPGSTSSYEQYFGPGTRLTVT.